Listed below are T cell receptor beta chains from one sample, sequenced in a study of T cell responses to AZD1222 COVID-19 vaccine. Generated by immunoSEQ multiplex PCR, the TCRdb table keeps only in-frame clones and is missing some. The sample records roughly 100,000 clones, around 87% being singletons. The starting material was peripheral blood, obtained 28 days after the second AZD1222 dose. Receptors were obtained from an adult who received the AZD1222 COVID-19 vaccine. Both conserved end residues are part of each CDR3. The order of the fields is CDR3 DNA, CDR3 protein, clone size, J gene, D gene, V gene. D genes are given only for firm matches. Size tells how often a clone was seen (once, few, many) or the class of an expanded clone, and some rows leave it out.

cdr3_nt: .; cdr3_aa: CASSVGGGTGRFF; clone_size: .; j_call: TRBJ2-1; d_call: .; v_call: TRBV9
cdr3_nt: TGTGCCAGCAGCCTAGCGAATTGGAGAAGCAATCAGCCCCAGCATTTT; cdr3_aa: CASSLANWRSNQPQHF; clone_size: .; j_call: TRBJ1-5; d_call: .; v_call: TRBV7-8
cdr3_nt: TGTGCCAGCAGCGCACTACTAGCGGGGGGACAAGAGACCCAGTACTTC; cdr3_aa: CASSALLAGGQETQYF; clone_size: .; j_call: TRBJ2-5; d_call: TRBD2; v_call: TRBV9
cdr3_nt: TGTGCCAGCAGCTCTTACCGGGCCCTTAATGAAAAACTGTTTTTT; cdr3_aa: CASSSYRALNEKLFF; clone_size: once; j_call: TRBJ1-4; d_call: .; v_call: TRBV5-6
cdr3_nt: TGTGCCAGCAGTGAAACTATAGGGGAGGAACAGCCCCAGCATTTT; cdr3_aa: CASSETIGEEQPQHF; clone_size: .; j_call: TRBJ1-5; d_call: .; v_call: TRBV6-1
cdr3_nt: TGTGCCAGCATTAGGACTCGGGGCCGGGCCGAAGCTTTCTTT; cdr3_aa: CASIRTRGRAEAFF; clone_size: .; j_call: TRBJ1-1; d_call: .; v_call: TRBV2
cdr3_nt: TGTGCCGCCCAGCGAAGGGTTAATGAAAAACTGTTTTTT; cdr3_aa: CAAQRRVNEKLFF; clone_size: .; j_call: TRBJ1-4; d_call: .; v_call: TRBV19
cdr3_nt: TGTGCCAGCAGCCCAGCGGTCGGGACAGGGACTTACAATGAGCAGTTCTTC; cdr3_aa: CASSPAVGTGTYNEQFF; clone_size: .; j_call: TRBJ2-1; d_call: TRBD1; v_call: TRBV14
cdr3_nt: TGTGCCAGCAGATCCGGGGAGAGCTCCTACGAGCAGTACTTC; cdr3_aa: CASRSGESSYEQYF; clone_size: .; j_call: TRBJ2-7; d_call: .; v_call: TRBV7-2
cdr3_nt: TGTGCCAGCAAGTACACCGGGGGGCGAAACATTCAGTACTTC; cdr3_aa: CASKYTGGRNIQYF; clone_size: .; j_call: TRBJ2-4; d_call: .; v_call: TRBV5-5
cdr3_nt: TGTGCCAGCAGTTTGGGACAGGGGGGGAGCGAGCAGTACTTC; cdr3_aa: CASSLGQGGSEQYF; clone_size: .; j_call: TRBJ2-7; d_call: TRBD1; v_call: TRBV27
cdr3_nt: TGCAGCGTTGAAGCGGGAAGTACCTACGAGCAGTACTTC; cdr3_aa: CSVEAGSTYEQYF; clone_size: .; j_call: TRBJ2-7; d_call: .; v_call: TRBV29-1
cdr3_nt: TGTGCCTGGAGATTAAGGGGGGCCATTAGAACCGGGGAGCTGTTTTTT; cdr3_aa: CAWRLRGAIRTGELFF; clone_size: .; j_call: TRBJ2-2; d_call: .; v_call: TRBV30
cdr3_nt: TGTGCCAGCAGTTACTCGACGGGGCGAGAGGCCCAGTACTTC; cdr3_aa: CASSYSTGREAQYF; clone_size: .; j_call: TRBJ2-5; d_call: .; v_call: TRBV6-2/TRBV6-3
cdr3_nt: TGCGCCAGCAGCTTGAGGGGCTACGAGCAGTACTTC; cdr3_aa: CASSLRGYEQYF; clone_size: .; j_call: TRBJ2-7; d_call: .; v_call: TRBV5-1
cdr3_nt: TGTGCCAGCAGTTACATGAACACCGGGGAGCTGTTTTTT; cdr3_aa: CASSYMNTGELFF; clone_size: .; j_call: TRBJ2-2; d_call: .; v_call: TRBV7-3
cdr3_nt: TGCGCCAGCAGCCAAGGAGAAAACTTCGGTGGGACCCAGTACTTC; cdr3_aa: CASSQGENFGGTQYF; clone_size: .; j_call: TRBJ2-5; d_call: .; v_call: TRBV4-1
cdr3_nt: TGTGCCAGCTCAGGCGTAGCTTCCTACAATGAGCAGTTCTTC; cdr3_aa: CASSGVASYNEQFF; clone_size: few; j_call: TRBJ2-1; d_call: .; v_call: TRBV9
cdr3_nt: TGCGCCAGCAGCCTCACGACAGGGGCGCGTATTCATGAGCAGTTCTTC; cdr3_aa: CASSLTTGARIHEQFF; clone_size: .; j_call: TRBJ2-1; d_call: TRBD1; v_call: TRBV4-1
cdr3_nt: TGTGCTAGCAGCCCCCAAGTGGGGGCTTACAATGAGCAGTTCTTC; cdr3_aa: CASSPQVGAYNEQFF; clone_size: .; j_call: TRBJ2-1; d_call: .; v_call: TRBV7-7
cdr3_nt: TGTGCCTGGAGTGTAGGATTCGTCCTTTACAATGAGCAGTTCTTC; cdr3_aa: CAWSVGFVLYNEQFF; clone_size: .; j_call: TRBJ2-1; d_call: .; v_call: TRBV30
cdr3_nt: TGTGCCAGCAGCCCCCAAGGTAGCGGGATTTCTGATACGCAGTATTTT; cdr3_aa: CASSPQGSGISDTQYF; clone_size: .; j_call: TRBJ2-3; d_call: TRBD2; v_call: TRBV7-9
cdr3_nt: TGCGCCAGCAGTGAAAGTCTTGGCTACACCTTC; cdr3_aa: CASSESLGYTF; clone_size: .; j_call: TRBJ1-2; d_call: .; v_call: TRBV10-1
cdr3_nt: TGTGCCAGCAGCTCTCCGGGACTAGCGGGGGGGCGAGGCACCGGGGAGCTGTTTTTT; cdr3_aa: CASSSPGLAGGRGTGELFF; clone_size: .; j_call: TRBJ2-2; d_call: TRBD2; v_call: TRBV7-2
cdr3_nt: TGTGCCAGCAGTGACTCGAGTGAGACTAGCGTTTACTCCTACGAGCAGTACTTC; cdr3_aa: CASSDSSETSVYSYEQYF; clone_size: .; j_call: TRBJ2-7; d_call: TRBD2; v_call: TRBV6-4
cdr3_nt: TGTGCCAGCAGCTTGGGGAGCACTGAAGCTTTCTTT; cdr3_aa: CASSLGSTEAFF; clone_size: .; j_call: TRBJ1-1; d_call: .; v_call: TRBV13